A selection of T cell receptor beta chains follows, all from one sample in a study of CXCR3-negative and CXCR3-positive naive CD8 T cells. TCRdb reprocessed the 5' RACE reads and keeps a single row for each CDR3 protein, giving no DNA. This sample contains about 92,000 distinct CDR3 sequences. The specimen was naive CXCR3- CD8+ T cells from blood. These receptors were taken from a human donor in good health. Some clones in this sample may be carry-over from other donors' samples. CDR3s include the opening cysteine and the closing phenylalanine or tryptophan. Fields, in order: J gene, V gene, CDR3 protein.

TRBJ2-2 TRBV29-1 CSVGLAGRTNTGELFF
TRBJ2-1 TRBV12-3/TRBV12-4 CASSPWNEQFF
TRBJ2-7 TRBV7-9 CASSLTGEAYEQYF
TRBJ2-7 TRBV12-3/TRBV12-4 CASSSAPGGEVYEQYF
TRBJ2-7 TRBV28 CASSSNPVSGYEQYF
TRBJ2-1 TRBV20-1 CSARALEIEQFF
TRBJ2-6 TRBV15 CATSRDTGANVLTF
TRBJ2-1 TRBV4-3 CASSQAPGPAGEQFF
TRBJ2-7 TRBV20-1 CSARFPRGDHYEQYF
TRBJ2-1 TRBV4-2 CASSQTRNEQFF
TRBJ2-7 TRBV12-5 CASGLVSGGPKSYEQYF
TRBJ2-5 TRBV12-3/TRBV12-4 CASSLAGAQETQYF
TRBJ2-7 TRBV12-3/TRBV12-4 CASSPSWGEYEQYF
TRBJ2-3 TRBV20-1 CSASPGRDTQYF
TRBJ2-5 TRBV28 CASSLTSGQETQYF
TRBJ1-1 TRBV7-9 CASSSPGNTEAFF
TRBJ1-2 TRBV13 CASSLGDDYGYTF
TRBJ2-1 TRBV10-3 CAISRDGSSYNEQFF
TRBJ2-2 TRBV29-1 CSAGTPNTGELFF
TRBJ2-5 TRBV18 CASSPTGGKIETQYF
TRBJ2-7 TRBV10-1 CASIFRGQAYEQYF
TRBJ2-7 TRBV5-8 CASSLLSGASSYEQYF
TRBJ2-7 TRBV10-3 CAISEPGQGYEQYF
TRBJ2-7 TRBV7-9 CASSLVRSDEQYF
TRBJ2-3 TRBV5-6 CASRPTGTSGTDTQYF
TRBJ2-3 TRBV30 CAWGLAGTLSDTQYF
TRBJ1-2 TRBV11-2 CASSDGALRGLALYGYTF
TRBJ1-4 TRBV12-3/TRBV12-4 CASSLWATHEKLFF
TRBJ2-5 TRBV29-1 CSVAGQGQETQYF
TRBJ2-1 TRBV12-3/TRBV12-4 CASSYGVADEQFF
TRBJ2-1 TRBV7-9 CASSLEAGVWNEQFF
TRBJ2-7 TRBV28 CASSLVGTGVYEQYF
TRBJ2-7 TRBV29-1 CSVEGGGIGYEQYF
TRBJ2-2 TRBV9 CASSPSEAGLAGDTGELFF
TRBJ2-2 TRBV7-9 CASSLVRRPGELFF
TRBJ1-1 TRBV7-3 CASRPLQQKLYTEAFF
TRBJ2-7 TRBV20-1 CSASRLGISYEQYF
TRBJ2-1 TRBV6-1 CASSVAGGYNEQFF
TRBJ2-1 TRBV9 CASSATSGGHYEQFF
TRBJ2-2 TRBV29-1 CSVRFAGELFF
TRBJ2-7 TRBV12-3/TRBV12-4 CASSLGASYEQYF
TRBJ1-1 TRBV5-1 CASSTERGMNTEAFF
TRBJ2-3 TRBV7-8 CASSLEVGYSTDTQYF
TRBJ2-1 TRBV7-9 CASSPPSGGAVNEQFF
TRBJ2-7 TRBV7-8 CASSLPDGVHYEQYF
TRBJ1-1 TRBV7-9 CASSSGTANPEAFF
TRBJ2-3 TRBV5-1 CASSLDSTDTQYF
TRBJ2-1 TRBV5-1 CASSLASYRHGEQFF
TRBJ2-3 TRBV7-8 CASSLLTGAPLDTQYF